The clone carrying this T cell receptor (beta chain) was counted a few times. This sample was taken from a study of early T cells in non-severe SARS-CoV-2 infection. The CDR3 extends over 13 amino acids. The V gene's germline CDR1 is DFQATT and CDR2 SNEGSKA (reference sequence). MiXCR was run by TCRdb on the 5' RACE reads, yielding one entry per CDR3 protein. The table shows about 83,000 distinct CDR3 sequences, with roughly an eighth occurring only once. Sequencing was carried out using whole blood. The clonotype originates from an adult who was a healthcare worker with PCR-confirmed SARS-CoV-2 infection or an uninfected control (not recorded which). The chain carries TRBV20-1 and TRBJ2-3; weak D call: TRBD2 (5 bases). CDR3 sequence reads: CSGGLGSTDTQYF. Written as DNA, the CDR3 is TGCAGCGGCGGGCTGGGTAGCACAGATACGCAGTATTTT.